This T cell receptor (beta chain) was identified in a study of cytomegalovirus exposure and HLA in healthy donors. Study conclusions and caveats: Among TCR sequences, most were rare, though some public TCRs appeared in many donors. Among the CMV-associated chains, three were confirmed in vitro as specific for CMV antigens.

Worth noting for this clone: The antigen is not known.

Using immunoSEQ multiplex PCR, the repertoire was profiled, and TCRdb retains in-frame clones only, with some absent. The sample lists about 95,000 clones, 85% seen once, with approximately 20% in the top ten. Trimming took 4 bases from V and 4 from J; bases not matched to a gene: 12. The CDR3 totals 17 residues. Germline CDR1 is SGHRS and CDR2 is YFSETQ. This TCR derives from a young man in good health and CMV-seropositive. Sequences were obtained from PBMCs. This chain links TRBV5-1 with TRBJ2-3; 10 bases are shared with TRBD2. The CDR3 region is CASSPPPGTSVADTQYF. CDR3 in DNA: TGCGCCAGCAGCCCGCCCCCCGGGACTAGCGTTGCAGATACGCAGTATTTT.